This T cell receptor (beta chain) was identified in a study of T-cell memory formation after mild COVID-19. A single record per CDR3 protein comes from TCRdb applying MiXCR to the 5' RACE reads. The repertoire consists of about 260,000 distinct CDR3 sequences, with over 15% occurring once and the leading ten covering more than 20%. The table lists this clonotype with many counts. What it binds is unknown. This CDR3 has 16 residues. Trimming stripped 4 bases from V and 3 bases from J, with 16 bases between. Germline V lookup: CDR1 SGHRS, CDR2 YFSETQ. Study-wide points: That cross-reactive memory joined was suggested by some responding clones appearing in pre-infection memory.

This TCR was recovered from a man between 18 and 29 years old who had mild COVID-19 (a few samples of this study predate the infection). Cell type and time point are not known. Source material: PBMCs or a T cell subset sorted from them (not recorded which). V is TRBV5-1 and J is TRBJ2-2; D may correspond to TRBD1 or TRBD2 (5 bases each). The CDR3 is CASSQSGTGDTGELFF. CDR3 nucleotides: TGCGCCAGCAGCCAATCGGGGACGGGCGACACCGGGGAGCTGTTTTTT.